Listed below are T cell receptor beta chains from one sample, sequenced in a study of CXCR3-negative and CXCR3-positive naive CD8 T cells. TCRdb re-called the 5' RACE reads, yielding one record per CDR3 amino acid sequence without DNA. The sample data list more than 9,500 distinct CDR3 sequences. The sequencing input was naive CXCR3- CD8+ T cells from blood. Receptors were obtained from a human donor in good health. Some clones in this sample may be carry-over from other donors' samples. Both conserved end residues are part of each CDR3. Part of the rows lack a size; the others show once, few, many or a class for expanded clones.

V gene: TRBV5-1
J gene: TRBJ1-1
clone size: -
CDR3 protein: CASSFKSTGMNTEAFF

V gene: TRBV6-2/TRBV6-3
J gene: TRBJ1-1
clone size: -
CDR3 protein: CANSQGRYTEAFF

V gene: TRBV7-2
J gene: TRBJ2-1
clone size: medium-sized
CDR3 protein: CASSPPWGTRYNEQFF

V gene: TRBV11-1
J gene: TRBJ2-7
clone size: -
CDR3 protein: CASSLGIRDRDHEQYF

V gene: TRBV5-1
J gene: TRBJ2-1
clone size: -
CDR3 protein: CASSPDLNNEQFF

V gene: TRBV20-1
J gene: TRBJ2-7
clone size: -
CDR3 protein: CSGGERYYEQYF

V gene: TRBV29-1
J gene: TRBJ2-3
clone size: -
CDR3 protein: CSVLVLGADTQYF

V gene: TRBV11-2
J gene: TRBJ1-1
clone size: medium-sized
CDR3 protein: CASSLSVEAFF

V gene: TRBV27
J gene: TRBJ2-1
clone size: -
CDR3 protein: CASTTGSSGYNEQFF

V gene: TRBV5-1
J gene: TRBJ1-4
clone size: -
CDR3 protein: CASSEQTGDEKLFF

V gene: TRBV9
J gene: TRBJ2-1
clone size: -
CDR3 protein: CASSVLAGGPNEQFF

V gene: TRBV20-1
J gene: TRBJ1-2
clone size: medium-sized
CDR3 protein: CSAREVNYGYTF

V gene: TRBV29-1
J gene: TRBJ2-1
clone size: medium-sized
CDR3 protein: CSLKRANYNEQFF

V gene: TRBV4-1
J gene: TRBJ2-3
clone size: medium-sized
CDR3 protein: CASSLGRLAATDTQYF

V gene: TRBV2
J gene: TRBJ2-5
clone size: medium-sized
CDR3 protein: CAGTRRGGETQYF

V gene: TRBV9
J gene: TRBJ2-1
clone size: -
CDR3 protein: CASSPAGTSGSDEQFF

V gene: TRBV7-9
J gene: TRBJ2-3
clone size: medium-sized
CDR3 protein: CASSYSGSSTDTQYF

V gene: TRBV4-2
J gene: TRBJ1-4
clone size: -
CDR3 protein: CASSPLAEGASNEKLFF

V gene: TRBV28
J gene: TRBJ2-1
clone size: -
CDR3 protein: CASSSDRGGRDEQFF

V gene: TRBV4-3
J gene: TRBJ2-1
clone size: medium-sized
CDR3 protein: CASSPGTANEQFF